This TCR beta chain was recovered during a study of radiation and T cells in renal cell carcinoma. Germline V gene lookup returns CDR1 MNHEY and CDR2 SVGAGI. The V end lost 5 bases, the J end lost 5 bases, and 18 bases lay between the germline ends. The CDR3 length is 15 residues. Sequenced by immunoSEQ multiplex PCR; TCRdb stores in-frame clones only, minus some. In the table there are around 9,600 clones, less than 75% of which are singletons. Regarding treatment: 15 Gy SBRT to primary tumor, nephrectomy 4 weeks later. Specimen: tumor tissue, collected from a patient whose treatment included radiotherapy and nephrectomy. The chain uses TRBV6-5 and TRBJ1-2; TRBD1 might be the D (6 bases). The receptor was derived from a man in his 60s with renal cell carcinoma. The CDR3 DNA follows: TGTGCCAGCAGTGGGGAACCGGGACAAACATATGGCTACACCTTC. It encodes CASSGEPGQTYGYTF.